This T cell receptor beta chain was identified during a study of blood T cell repertoires in COVID-19 (dated by TCRdb to 2019 to 2021). Describing the broader study: Collaborator samples came from the United States, Italy and Spain and covered acute and convalescent phases of COVID-19. Where available, HLA class I and class II types were taken from metadata supplied by the sample provider and were not determined by assay-based typing. Subjects who had been exposed to COVID-19, were actively infected with it, or had recovered from it provided the deeply sampled blood TCRbeta repertoires that made up the dataset. The repertoires were made available in a free public database intended to serve as a resource for research on the immune response to SARS-CoV-2. A de-identified subject ID, COVID-19 status, age in years and sex were almost always included in the sample metadata. The material from the prospective study consisted of cDNA or gDNA derived from T cells, B-cell-depleted T cells, or PBMCs. Samples were obtained from the ongoing ImmuneRACE study (first 160 participants) and from 950 to 1,500 subjects provided by 6 global collaborators.

In the case of this clone: It has no known antigen specificity. Within one base of it there is no much larger clone, and no base qualities were kept.

The investigation overall reported the following: The quantity of clinical and demographic metadata differed by source and by participant and was supplied without curation.

V is cut back by 2 bases and J by 2 bases, with 5 bases in the junction unmatched. Sequences KGHSH (CDR1) and LQKENI (CDR2) are obtained from the germline V gene. From the cysteine up to the phenylalanine, the CDR3 has a length of 15 residues. The kept DNA is CDR3 alone, 45 bases in frame from the first base. TCRbeta CDR3 regions were amplified from genomic DNA using the immunoSEQ Assay, a bias-controlled multiplex PCR. Turning to the authors' computational methods: The number of nucleated cells in each sample was estimated from the amplification of reference gene primers within the assay. Sequence reads were collapsed and filtered to measure the absolute abundance of every unique TCRbeta CDR3 rearrangement. Productive Simpson clonality was computed per sample as the square root of Simpson's diversity index over productive rearrangements. TCRdb obtained this table from immuneACCESS and retained in-frame rearrangements with V and J assigned. These tables miss some clones; where compared with another copy, unresolved V genes account for less than half of the shortfall, and the remainder is unexplained. V and J calls and clone size come straight from that table; D and trimming were deduced from the DNA. A total of under 300,000 clones appear in this sample, 82% of them only once. The ten biggest clones cover approximately 5% of the sample.

Collaborating institutions collected whole blood in K2EDTA tubes following their own protocols. For TCRbeta analysis, collaborators shipped samples as frozen whole blood, isolated PBMCs, or DNA extracted from either of those sample types. The sequence joins TRBV18 to TRBJ1-2; 7 middle bases align to TRBD1. Source material: peripheral blood. This receptor was identified in a woman aged 80 or over with active or convalescent COVID-19. Here the CDR3 is given as CASSPFQGGNYGYTF. Read as DNA, the sequence is TGTGCCAGCTCACCATTCCAGGGGGGCAACTATGGCTACACCTTC.